This note documents a single T cell receptor beta chain sequence. Its antigen is undetermined. The data originate from a study of somatic mutations in cytotoxic T cells in rheumatoid arthritis. Study-wide context: Nearly 100% purity was obtained when some V beta antibody-stained T-cell populations were flow-sorted; these included V beta1+ cells sequenced for TCRB.

Study-level findings and limits: The CD8+ clonality of rheumatoid arthritis patients increased with age, whereas that of healthy controls did not. Measurement of CD8+ T-cell clonality revealed no significant difference between rheumatoid arthritis patients and age-matched healthy controls.

Assay used: immunoSEQ multiplex PCR; TCRdb lists only in-frame clones, some missing. Of under 20,000 clones in the sample, about nine tenths were seen once. The sample comprised CD8+ T cells sorted from blood. This clonotype originated in a man aged 40-49 years in good health.

The CDR3 is CASIDVVAGGEQYF. CDR3 coding DNA: TGTGCCAGTATAGACGTAGTAGCGGGAGGCGAGCAGTACTTC. J is TRBJ2-7 and V is TRBV6-5; TRBD2 agrees at 10 bases. The CDR3 has 14 residues. Germline V gene sequence: CDR1 MNHEY, CDR2 SVGAGI. The trim removed 9 bases at V and 6 bases at J, leaving 11 bases unmatched.